These 10 T cell receptor beta chains were sequenced from one sample in a study of T cell repertoires in cytomegalovirus infection. TCRdb passed the reads through MiXCR, listing each CDR3 protein once. This table has about 490,000 distinct CDR3 sequences, around 27% appearing once. What was sequenced was PBMCs. Every receptor here comes from a human donor in good health (CMV status not recorded). Some clones in this sample may be carry-over from other donors' samples.

The gene calls are TRBV7-9 and TRBJ2-1; TRBD2 aligns across 12 bases. V gave up 7 bases and J gave up 13 bases; unmatched junction bases: 11. Germline lookup yields CDR1 SEHNR and CDR2 FQNEAQ (reference sequence). The CDR3 is 14 amino acids. The CDR3 reads CASIRLAGEKVQFF. The CDR3 region has the DNA TGTGCCAGCATCCGACTAGCGGGAGAGAAAGTACAGTTCTTC.

This clonotype turned up a few times. The gene calls are TRBV5-5 and TRBJ1-3; D call uncertain. Between the trimmed V and J ends, which lost 3 bases and 10 bases, there was a span of 35 bases. Germline CDR1 and CDR2: SGHKS and YYEKEE (reference sequence). The CDR3 totals 20 residues. The chain's CDR3 is CASSYGRRVETVGNTETIYF. CDR3 nucleotide sequence: TGTGCCAGCAGCTATGGTCGACGTGTCGAGACGGTAGGAAACACCGAGACCATATATTTT.

The chain combines TRBV4-2 with TRBJ1-1, with D unresolved. V was shortened by 0 bases and J by 4 bases, with 9 bases between the two germline ends. The CDR3 runs to 14 residues. Germline V gene sequence: CDR1 LGHNA, CDR2 YNFKEQ. The CDR3 DNA reads TGTGCCAGCAGCCAAGATTACGGTGGCACTGAAGCTTTCTTT. Translating it yields CASSQDYGGTEAFF.

This clonotype was picked up a small number of times. The chain is built from TRBV11-2 and TRBJ2-2; 7 nucleotides line up with TRBD2. Unmatched junction bases numbered 19, after V lost 4 bases and J lost 5 bases. Per germline, CDR1 SGHAT and CDR2 FQNNGV. The CDR3 totals 19 residues. CDR3 DNA sequence: TGTGCCAGCAGCTCGCCTGGTCATGTGGGAGGGCCCAGAACCGGGGAGCTGTTTTTT. It encodes CASSSPGHVGGPRTGELFF.

J is TRBJ2-5 and V is TRBV28; 12 nucleotides line up with TRBD1. CDR1 is MDHEN and CDR2 is SYDVKM in the germline V gene. The V segment lost 5 bases and the J segment 5 bases; nucleotides outside the gene matches: 6. The CDR3 is 15 residues long. CDR3 sequence: CASSPGQGAGETQYF. The CDR3 DNA sequence: TGTGCCAGCAGTCCGGGACAGGGGGCCGGGGAGACCCAGTACTTC.

V is TRBV11-2 and J is TRBJ2-1; D remains unclear. The CDR3 runs to 18 residues. The germline V gene has CDR1 SGHAT and CDR2 FQNNGV. V was cut by 1 base and J by 7 bases, with 23 bases left in between. The CDR3 DNA reads TGTGCCAGCAGCTTAGTGGTCAAGAGCTCCTACATCCGGAATGAGCAGTTCTTC. Translation gives CASSLVVKSSYIRNEQFF.

This clonotype turned up a few times. The chain links TRBV4-1 to TRBJ2-5, with TRBD1 matching 10 bases. V trimming: 2 bases; J trimming: 6 bases; junction bases outside the gene matches: 6. The CDR3 consists of 15 residues. Per the germline V gene, CDR1 is MGHRA and CDR2 is YSYEKL. The CDR3, as DNA: TGCGCCAGCAGCCAACCCCGACAGGGGGCGAAGACCCAGTACTTC. Its translation: CASSQPRQGAKTQYF.

This sequence joins TRBV19 and TRBJ2-3; 7 bases are a match to TRBD2. This CDR3 is 14 amino acids long. CDR1 and CDR2 from the germline V gene are LNHDA and SQIVND (reference sequence). The V gene end was trimmed by 6 bases and the J gene end by 4 bases; junction bases not matched to a gene: 7. CDR3 sequence reads: CASSARGSADTQYF. CDR3 sequence (DNA): TGTGCCAGTAGCGCACGCGGGAGTGCAGATACGCAGTATTTT.

This CDR3 is CASSYRPSPPGELFF. In DNA form, the CDR3 reads TGTGCCAGCAGTTACCGGCCGTCACCCCCGGGGGAGCTGTTTTTT. This chain links TRBV6-1 with TRBJ2-2, with unresolved D. The germline V gene has CDR1 MNHNS and CDR2 SASEGT. V was cut by 5 bases and J by 8 bases, with 18 bases left in between. The CDR3 runs 15 residues.

The chain uses TRBV7-6 and TRBJ1-1; D gene ambiguous. V lost 5 bases and J 4 bases, leaving 14 bases between the germline ends. Germline V CDR1 and CDR2: SGHVS, FNYEAQ. The CDR3 length is 14 residues. The CDR3 loop is CASSTMSVGTEAFF. DNA for the CDR3: TGTGCCAGCAGCACGATGTCTGTGGGCACTGAAGCTTTCTTT.